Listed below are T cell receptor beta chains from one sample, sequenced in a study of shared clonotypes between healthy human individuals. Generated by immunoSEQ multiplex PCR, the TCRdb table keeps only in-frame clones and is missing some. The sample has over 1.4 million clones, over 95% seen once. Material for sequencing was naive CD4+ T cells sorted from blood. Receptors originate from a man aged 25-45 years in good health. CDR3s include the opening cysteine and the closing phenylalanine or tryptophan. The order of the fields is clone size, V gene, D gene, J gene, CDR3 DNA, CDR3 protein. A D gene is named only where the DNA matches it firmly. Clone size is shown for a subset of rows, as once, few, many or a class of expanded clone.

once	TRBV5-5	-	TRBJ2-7	TGTGCCAGCAGCTTGTCGGAATCACTCTACGAGCAGTACTTC	CASSLSESLYEQYF
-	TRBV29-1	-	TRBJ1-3	TGCAGCGTTCATTCGATTGGCTCTGGAAACACCATATATTTT	CSVHSIGSGNTIYF
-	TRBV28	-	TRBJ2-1	TGTGCCGCAGGGACCAGCGGCCACAATGAGCAGTTCTTC	CAAGTSGHNEQFF
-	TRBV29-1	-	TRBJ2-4	TGCAGCGTTGGAGGTGGGACGTCAAACATTCAGTACTTC	CSVGGGTSNIQYF
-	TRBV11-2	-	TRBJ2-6	TGTGCCAGCAGCTTAGGAGTTCGCAGGGTTTTCTCTGGGGCCAACGTCCTGACTTTC	CASSLGVRRVFSGANVLTF
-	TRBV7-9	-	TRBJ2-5	TGTGCCAGCAGCTTATTCGTAGAGACCCAGTACTTC	CASSLFVETQYF
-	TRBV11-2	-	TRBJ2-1	TGTGCCAGCAGGTCTCTCGGCGTATCTAGTAGGAGGAATGAGCAGTTCTTC	CASRSLGVSSRRNEQFF
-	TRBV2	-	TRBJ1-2	TGTGCCAGCAGTGGACAGGTCAACTATGGCTACACCTTC	CASSGQVNYGYTF
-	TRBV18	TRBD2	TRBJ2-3	TGTGCCAGCTCACCGACCTGGACTAGCGGCACAGATACGCAGTATTTT	CASSPTWTSGTDTQYF
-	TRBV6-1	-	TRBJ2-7	TGTGCCAGCCGGGACCCAAACCCCTACGAGCAGTACTTC	CASRDPNPYEQYF
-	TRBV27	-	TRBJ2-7	TGTGCCGGGCAGGGCTTGAGCTCCTACGAGCAGTACTTC	CAGQGLSSYEQYF
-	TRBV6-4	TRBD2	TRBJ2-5	TGTGCCAGCAGTTCACCGGGACTAGCGGGAGAAGAGACCCAGTACTTC	CASSSPGLAGEETQYF
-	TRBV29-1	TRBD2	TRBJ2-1	TGCAGCGTTGGAGGGAGGGCGTACAATGAGCAGTTCTTC	CSVGGRAYNEQFF
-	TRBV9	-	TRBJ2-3	TGTGCCAGCAGCGTAGGACAACCAGCAGATACGCAGTATTTT	CASSVGQPADTQYF
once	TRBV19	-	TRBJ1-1	-	CASTSGTGGKNTEAFF
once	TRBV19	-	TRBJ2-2	TGTGCCAGTAGTATAGTCGGACATGCCACCGGGGAGCTGTTTTTT	CASSIVGHATGELFF
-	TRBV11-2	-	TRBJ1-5	TGTGCCAGCAGCTTAGAGGGGGGGAGCAATCAGCCCCAGCATTTT	CASSLEGGSNQPQHF
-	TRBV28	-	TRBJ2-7	TGTGCCACCCGGGACTCCCCAGACTACGAGCAGTACTTC	CATRDSPDYEQYF
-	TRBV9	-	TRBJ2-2	TGTGCCAGCAGCGTACAGGGGGTTACGGGACTGAACACCGGGGAGCTGTTTTTT	CASSVQGVTGLNTGELFF
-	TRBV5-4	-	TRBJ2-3	TGTGCCAGCAGCCGGCTTAGAACAGATACGCAGTATTTT	CASSRLRTDTQYF
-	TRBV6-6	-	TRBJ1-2	TGTGCCAGCAGGCCGGACGGGGCTAACTATGGCTACACCTTC	CASRPDGANYGYTF
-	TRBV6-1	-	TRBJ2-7	TGTGCCAGCACTGACCTCACCGAGCAGTACTTC	CASTDLTEQYF
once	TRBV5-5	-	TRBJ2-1	TGTGCCAGCAGCCGACCTTGGGGTGAGCAGTTCTTC	CASSRPWGEQFF
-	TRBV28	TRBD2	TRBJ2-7	TGTGCCAGCAGGACTAGCGGGAGCCCCTACGAGCAGTACTTC	CASRTSGSPYEQYF
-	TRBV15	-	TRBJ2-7	TGTGCCACCAGCAGAGTGGTAGGACCCTACGAGCAGTACTTC	CATSRVVGPYEQYF
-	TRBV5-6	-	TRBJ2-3	TGTGCCAGCAGCTTGGTAGGGCATCTTGGAGGAGATACGCAGTATTTT	CASSLVGHLGGDTQYF
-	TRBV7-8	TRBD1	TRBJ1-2	TGTGCCAGCTCCCGGGGGGGACAGTCGCGGGGCTACACCTTC	CASSRGGQSRGYTF
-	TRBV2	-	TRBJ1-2	TGTGCCAGCAGGATCGGGGAAGGGAACTATGGCTACACCTTC	CASRIGEGNYGYTF
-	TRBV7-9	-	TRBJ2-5	TGTGCCAGCAGCCCCGGACGGGGGGAGACCCAGTACTTC	CASSPGRGETQYF